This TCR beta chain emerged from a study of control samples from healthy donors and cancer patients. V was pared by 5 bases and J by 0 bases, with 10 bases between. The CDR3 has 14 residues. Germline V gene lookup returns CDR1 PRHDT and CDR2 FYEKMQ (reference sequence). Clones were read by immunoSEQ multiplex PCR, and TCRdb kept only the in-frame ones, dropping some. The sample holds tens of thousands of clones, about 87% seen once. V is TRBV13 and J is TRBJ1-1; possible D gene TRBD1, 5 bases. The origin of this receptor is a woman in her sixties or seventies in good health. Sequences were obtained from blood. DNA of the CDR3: TGTGCCAGCAGCGAGCGGGGGGTGAACACTGAAGCTTTCTTT. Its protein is CASSERGVNTEAFF.